The 7 T cell receptor beta chains given below trace back to one sample, sequenced in a study. TCRdb re-called the 5' RACE reads through MiXCR, storing one row per CDR3 protein. The table has 20,000 to 25,000 distinct CDR3 sequences, 30% seen once; the top ten hold about 2%. Material: tumor-infiltrating naive CD4+ T cells sorted from the breast tumor. Subset: naive CD4+ T cells, CD4+CD45RA+CD25-. Receptors originate from a female donor with breast cancer.

This clonotype was detected only a few times. The rearrangement joins TRBV5-1 to TRBJ2-1; the match to TRBD2 covers 11 bases. V lost 0 bases to trimming and J lost 5 bases; unmatched junction nucleotides: 7. CDR1 and CDR2 (germline): SGHRS, YFSETQ. There are 17 residues in the CDR3. CDR3 DNA: TGCGCCAGCAGCTTGGCCTTTACTAGCGGGAGACACAATGAGCAGTTCTTC. Its protein is CASSLAFTSGRHNEQFF.

This sequence joins TRBV7-9 and TRBJ1-1; 8 bases map to TRBD1. The germline CDR1 and CDR2 sequences are SEHNR and FQNEAQ (reference sequence). This CDR3 spans 15 amino acids. The trim removed 4 bases at V and 0 bases at J, leaving 4 bases unmatched. The CDR3 here is CASSSRQGMNTEAFF. In DNA, the CDR3 is TGTGCCAGCAGCTCCCGACAGGGGATGAACACTGAAGCTTTCTTT.

This rearrangement joins TRBV6-5 to TRBJ1-1; D may be TRBD1 (6 bases). With 7 bases removed from V and 4 bases from J, the gap between germline ends came to 13 bases. The germline CDR1 and CDR2 sequences are MNHEY and SVGAGI. This CDR3 spans 13 amino acids. For the CDR3, the DNA is TGTGCCAGCACACAGGGTGGGGGCACTGAAGCTTTCTTT. Encoded protein: CASTQGGGTEAFF.

This rearrangement joins TRBV7-7 to TRBJ1-1; D uncertain. Trimming left V 1 base short and J 6 bases short, with 9 bases between. CDR1 is SSHAT, CDR2 FNYEAQ, per germline (reference sequence). The length of the CDR3 is 13 residues. CDR3 nucleotides: TGTGCCAGCAGCTTAGGACTGGGCGCTGAAGCTTTCTTT. The encoded protein is CASSLGLGAEAFF.

This rearrangement joins TRBV12-3 or TRBV12-4 to TRBJ2-1; 7 bases line up with TRBD2. With V trimmed by 2 bases and J by 3 bases, 4 bases remained unmatched. This CDR3 comprises 15 residues. CDR3 sequence (DNA): TGTGCCAGCAGTTTAATGCGGGGGATCTACAATGAGCAGTTCTTC. It codes for CASSLMRGIYNEQFF.

This clonotype has more than one count but fewer than ten. The genes are TRBV6-5 and TRBJ1-3; D ambiguous. This CDR3 is 15 amino acids long. From germline, CDR1 is MNHEY and CDR2 SVGAGI. V lost 2 bases to trimming and J lost 0 bases, with 8 bases between them. The CDR3 is CASSYDLFSGNTIYF. CDR3 in DNA: TGTGCCAGCAGTTACGACCTCTTCTCTGGAAACACCATATATTTT.

This clonotype was seen at least ten times. V is TRBV5-1 and J is TRBJ2-1; 7 bases are a match to TRBD2. Germline assignment: CDR1 SGHRS and CDR2 YFSETQ. The V and J ends lost 3 bases and 0 bases, in that order; junction bases with no gene match: 6. The CDR3 has 16 residues. The CDR3: CASSSLAGLSYNEQFF. The CDR3, as DNA: TGCGCCAGCAGCTCCTTAGCGGGTCTCTCCTACAATGAGCAGTTCTTC.